The rows below give T cell receptor beta chains drawn from one sample of a study of beta chain features in type 1 diabetes. Only in-frame clones appear in the TCRdb table, and some are missing; sequencing was by immunoSEQ multiplex PCR. Of about 900,000 clones detected, about 17% appear once; the ten largest clones hold 0.02% to 0.025%. Sequencing was performed on naive CD4+ T cells from blood. The source of these receptors is a woman aged 18 to 35 in good health. The CDR3 runs from the conserved cysteine through the conserved F or W. A D gene is named only where the DNA matches it firmly. For some rows the clone size is stated as once, few or many, or as a class when expanded; others skip it.

clone_size | d_call | j_call | v_call | cdr3_nt | cdr3_aa
once | - | TRBJ2-2 | TRBV15 | TGTGCCACCAGCAGAGGACGGACCGGGGAGCTGTTTTTT | CATSRGRTGELFF
- | TRBD2 | TRBJ2-2 | TRBV5-4 | TGTGCCAGCAGCCAATGGACTAGCGGGAGTGTAACCGGGGAGCTGTTTTTT | CASSQWTSGSVTGELFF
few | - | TRBJ2-2 | TRBV29-1 | TGCAGCGTTGGAACCGTGAGGGCTGGGGAGCTGTTTTTT | CSVGTVRAGELFF
few | - | TRBJ2-4 | TRBV25-1 | TGTGCCAGCAGTGATAACATAAACATTCAGTACTTC | CASSDNINIQYF
- | - | TRBJ1-1 | TRBV5-6 | TGTGCCAGCAGCTTGTCGACTTCGGTCACTGAAGCTTTCTTT | CASSLSTSVTEAFF
- | - | TRBJ2-5 | TRBV28 | TGTGCCAGCACTGGGGGCCGAGAGACCCAGTACTTC | CASTGGRETQYF
- | - | TRBJ2-2 | TRBV5-1 | TGCGCCAGCAGCTTGGCCTCCGGGAACACCGGGGAGCTGTTTTTT | CASSLASGNTGELFF
- | - | TRBJ2-7 | TRBV18 | TGTGCCAGCTCACCCTTGGTGGGGGAGCAGTACTTC | CASSPLVGEQYF
- | - | TRBJ1-1 | TRBV14 | TGTGCCAGCAGCCAACGATTGGACTCGATAAACATAAACACTGAAGCTTTCTTT | CASSQRLDSININTEAFF
- | - | TRBJ2-4 | TRBV11-1 | TGTGCCAGCAGCTCCCGTCCCCAGGGCATTCAGTACTTC | CASSSRPQGIQYF
few | - | TRBJ1-1 | TRBV7-8 | TGTGCCAGCAGCTTTGAAGGGGGTGAAGCTTTCTTT | CASSFEGGEAFF
- | - | TRBJ2-1 | TRBV19 | TGTGCCAGTAGTATAAACGACTATTACAATGAGCAGTTCTTC | CASSINDYYNEQFF
- | TRBD1 | TRBJ2-4 | TRBV6-6 | TGTGCCAGCAGAACAGGGGGTGTCAAAAACATTCAGTACTTC | CASRTGGVKNIQYF
- | TRBD2 | TRBJ2-7 | TRBV28 | TGTGCCAGCAGTCCGCCGACTAGCGGGAGGGCGGCGGAGCAGTACTTC | CASSPPTSGRAAEQYF
few | - | TRBJ2-3 | TRBV7-2 | TGTGCCAGCAGCTTAGAGCGGATACCGGGCCAAGGCGCAGATACGCAGTATTTT | CASSLERIPGQGADTQYF
- | TRBD1 | TRBJ2-7 | TRBV6-6 | TGTGCCAGCAGCCGCGGGACAGGGGCGTACGAGCAGTACTTC | CASSRGTGAYEQYF
- | - | TRBJ2-2 | TRBV7-9 | TGTGCCAGCACCCCGGGGGTCACCGGGGAGCTGTTTTTT | CASTPGVTGELFF
- | - | TRBJ2-3 | TRBV29-1 | TGCAGCGTTCACGGGGCGGCAGATACGCAGTATTTT | CSVHGAADTQYF